What follows describes a single TCR beta chain. Its antigen is unknown. The germline V gene has CDR1 DFQATT and CDR2 SNEGSKA (reference sequence). V lost 5 bases and J lost 4, with 12 bases in between. CDR3 length: 13 amino acids. These data belong to a study of blood T cells in healthy people across ages. Study-wide results and limits: Relative to aged donors, long-lived donors carried more naive CD4+ cells and displayed higher diversity. Considered underestimates were the diversity estimates obtained from one million T cells.

The use of a sample-barcoded 5' primer and a J-beta primer mix characterized a second PCR of 7 to 11 cycles. Per sample, CDR3-containing paired-end reads numbered at least 2.5 million. TCRdb reanalysed the 5' RACE reads using MiXCR and keeps one entry per CDR3 protein. Counted here are about 780,000 distinct CDR3 sequences, around half occurring once; the ten biggest clones make up around a sixth. This TCR came from a man older than 75 in good health. The sample comprised blood. The chain combines TRBV20-1 with TRBJ2-1; D is perhaps TRBD1 (5 bases). CDR3 in DNA: TGCAGTGCTTCGCAGGGTGCGTACAATGAGCAGTTCTTC. This codes for CSASQGAYNEQFF.